This T cell receptor (beta chain) was sequenced in a study of preoperative IRX-2 immunotherapy in early breast cancer. Profiling relied on immunoSEQ multiplex PCR, and the TCRdb table lists in-frame clones only, not all of them. The sample lists approximately 3,000 clones; around 66% were seen once. Regarding this clone: One junction end disagrees with the germline gene, perhaps due to a read error.

Noted treatment: preoperative locoregional IRX-2 cytokine immunotherapy. Preoperative locoregional IRX-2 cytokine immunotherapy was tested in the phase Ib source study. Germline CDR1 is MNHGY and CDR2 is SAAAGT. CDR3 length equals 14 residues. This TCR was sampled from a human donor with breast cancer. The sequences come from tumor tissue, collected after IRX-2 immunotherapy. The rearrangement uses TRBV6-8 and TRBJ1-2, with unresolved D. CDR3 bases: TGTGCCATCAGTGTGGAAGAGCTCCGGTATGGCTACACCTTC. It yields the protein CAISVEELRYGYTF.